The 3 T cell receptor beta chains presented below share a single source sample, sequenced in a study of T cells in localized non-small cell lung cancer. Data came from immunoSEQ multiplex PCR; TCRdb stores just in-frame clones and leaves some out. The data show 6,300 or so clones, roughly 15% seen once. The source was normal lung tissue next to the tumor, collected before any cancer treatment. Source of these receptors: an older male donor with stage II squamous cell lung carcinoma.

CDR3 DNA sequence: TGTGCCAGCAGTTTATCAGCGGTTTATGGCTACACCTTC. Protein product: CASSLSAVYGYTF. The J gene is TRBJ1-2, the V gene TRBV28; D gene unclear. Trimming pared 1 base from V and 5 bases from J, leaving 8 bases between. This CDR3 is built from 13 residues. Germline CDR1 reads MDHEN; CDR2 reads SYDVKM.

V is TRBV11-3 and J is TRBJ2-2; 8 nucleotides align to TRBD2. The CDR3 consists of 17 residues. V was clipped by 7 bases and J by 0 bases; unmatched bases: 10. Germline CDR1 is SGHNT and CDR2 is YENEEA. DNA for the CDR3: TGTGCCAGCACCCCCGGGGGGGGGCGATCGAACACCGGGGAGCTGTTTTTT. It specifies CASTPGGGRSNTGELFF.

V and J are TRBV6-8 and TRBJ2-3; a possible D gene is TRBD1 (6 bases). Trimming took 2 bases from V and 4 from J, leaving 19 bases between them. CDR1 is MNHGY and CDR2 is SAAAGT in the germline V gene. The CDR3 extends over 17 amino acids. In DNA form, the CDR3 reads TGTGCCAGCAGTTACGGCTATCCCGGGACATCCGCAGATACGCAGTATTTT. It yields the protein CASSYGYPGTSADTQYF.